This note documents a single T cell receptor beta chain sequence. Antigen unknown. With 4 bases removed from V and 8 bases from J, the gap between germline ends came to 20 bases. This CDR3 has 16 amino acids. The germline CDR1 and CDR2 sequences are MNHEY and SVGAGI. The data belong to a study of beta chain features in type 1 diabetes. Study-level background: The study examined around 100 million sorted cells across all samples.

Expressed TCRB transcripts were sequenced because the entire RNA isolate underwent reverse transcription. An average roughly 3.3 million reads came from naive, central memory and regulatory T cell samples. Clones were read by immunoSEQ multiplex PCR, and TCRdb kept only the in-frame ones, dropping some. The repertoire holds approximately 730,000 clones, with around 15% as singletons. Study-wide points: Any HLA type influence on TCRB rearrangement was left unresolved here. Relative to healthy donors, patients appeared to have naive, central memory and Treg TCRB repertoires that were more similar. Type 1 diabetes patients showed a moderate but significant shortening of TCRB CDR3s in all four CD4+ subsets.

Material: naive CD4+ T cells from blood. The receptor was derived from a man aged 18 to 29 with type 1 diabetes. The chain uses TRBV6-5 and TRBJ1-4, with no clear D. CDR3 DNA: TGTGCCAGCAGTTCCCTGACCCTCCTACCGAGGGAAAAACTGTTTTTT. The encoded protein is CASSSLTLLPREKLFF.